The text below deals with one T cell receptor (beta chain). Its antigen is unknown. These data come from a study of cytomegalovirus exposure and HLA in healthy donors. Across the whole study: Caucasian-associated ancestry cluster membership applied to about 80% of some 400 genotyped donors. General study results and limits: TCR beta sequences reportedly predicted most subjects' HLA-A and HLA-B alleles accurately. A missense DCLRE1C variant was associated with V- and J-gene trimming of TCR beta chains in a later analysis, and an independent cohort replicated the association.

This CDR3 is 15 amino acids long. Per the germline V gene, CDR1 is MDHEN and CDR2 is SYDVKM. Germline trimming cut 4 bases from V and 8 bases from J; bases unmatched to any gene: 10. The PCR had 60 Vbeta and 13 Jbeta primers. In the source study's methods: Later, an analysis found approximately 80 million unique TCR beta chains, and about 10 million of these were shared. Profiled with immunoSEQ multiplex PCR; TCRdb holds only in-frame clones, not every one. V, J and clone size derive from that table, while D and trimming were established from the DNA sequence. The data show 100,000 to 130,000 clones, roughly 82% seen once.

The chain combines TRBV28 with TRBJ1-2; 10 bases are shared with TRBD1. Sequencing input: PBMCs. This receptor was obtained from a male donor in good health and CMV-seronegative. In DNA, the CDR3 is TGTGCCAGCAGTTCCCCGACAGGGGGCATAGTCGGCTACACCTTC. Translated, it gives CASSSPTGGIVGYTF.